This T cell receptor beta chain was obtained from a study of post-analysis software for immune sequencing data. General study results and limits: Elevated frequency relative to controls characterized about 5 TRBV segments in patients, TRBV5-6, TRBV5-1 and TRBV20-1 among them.

TCR beta cDNA libraries had unique molecular identifiers. TCRdb independently ran MiXCR on the PCR reads; one entry per CDR3 protein. The table lists a few hundred thousand distinct CDR3 sequences, approximately 34% of them singletons. This clonotype was observed a few times. Its target is unknown. This CDR3 spans 14 amino acids. Trimming shortened V by 4 bases and J by 5 bases, and 12 bases separated the two germline ends. Germline assignment: CDR1 SGHRS and CDR2 YFSETQ. Sequenced input: blood. The V call is TRBV5-1, the J call TRBJ1-4; the D gene is possibly TRBD1 (6 bases). The clonotype was recovered from a girl under 18 with multiple sclerosis. DNA of the CDR3: TGCGCCAGCAGCCCCGGACAGTGGAATGAAAAACTGTTTTTT. This translates into CASSPGQWNEKLFF.